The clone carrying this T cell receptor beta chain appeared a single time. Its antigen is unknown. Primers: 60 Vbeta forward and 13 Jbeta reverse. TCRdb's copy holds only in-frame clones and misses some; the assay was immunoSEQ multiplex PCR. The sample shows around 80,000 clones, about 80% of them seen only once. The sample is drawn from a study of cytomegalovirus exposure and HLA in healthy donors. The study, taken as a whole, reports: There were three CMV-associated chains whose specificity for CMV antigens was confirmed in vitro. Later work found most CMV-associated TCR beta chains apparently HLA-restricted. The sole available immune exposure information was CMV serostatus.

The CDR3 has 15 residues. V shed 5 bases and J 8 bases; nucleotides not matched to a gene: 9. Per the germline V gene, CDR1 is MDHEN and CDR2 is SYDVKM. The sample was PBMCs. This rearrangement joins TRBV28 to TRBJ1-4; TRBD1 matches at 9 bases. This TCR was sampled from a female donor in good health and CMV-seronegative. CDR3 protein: CASSISGTGREKLFF. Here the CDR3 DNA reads TGTGCCAGCAGTATTTCCGGGACAGGGAGGGAAAAACTGTTTTTT.